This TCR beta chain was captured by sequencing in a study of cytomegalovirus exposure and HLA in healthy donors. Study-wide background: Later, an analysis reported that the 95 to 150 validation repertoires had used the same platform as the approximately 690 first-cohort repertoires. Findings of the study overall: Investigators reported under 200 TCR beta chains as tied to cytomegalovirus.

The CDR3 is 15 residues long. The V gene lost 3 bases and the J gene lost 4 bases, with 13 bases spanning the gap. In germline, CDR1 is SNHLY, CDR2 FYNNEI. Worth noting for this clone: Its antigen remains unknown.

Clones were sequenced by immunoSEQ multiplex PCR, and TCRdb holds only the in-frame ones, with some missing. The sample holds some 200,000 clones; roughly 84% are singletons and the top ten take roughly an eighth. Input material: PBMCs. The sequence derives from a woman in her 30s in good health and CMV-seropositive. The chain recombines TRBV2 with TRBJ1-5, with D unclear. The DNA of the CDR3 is TGTGCCAGCAGTGAGTTGAGGGATTTAAATCAGCCCCAGCATTTT. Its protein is CASSELRDLNQPQHF.